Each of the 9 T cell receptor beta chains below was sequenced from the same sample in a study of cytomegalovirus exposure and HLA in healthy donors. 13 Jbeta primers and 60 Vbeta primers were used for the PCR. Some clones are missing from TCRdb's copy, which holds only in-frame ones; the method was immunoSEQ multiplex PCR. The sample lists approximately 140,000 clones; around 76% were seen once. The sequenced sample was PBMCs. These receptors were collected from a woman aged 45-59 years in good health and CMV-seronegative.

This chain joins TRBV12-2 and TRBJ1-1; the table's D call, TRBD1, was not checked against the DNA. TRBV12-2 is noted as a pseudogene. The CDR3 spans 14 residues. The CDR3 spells CASRLGLRDTEAFF. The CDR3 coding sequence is TGTGCAAGTCGCTTAGGTCTCAGGGACACTGAAGCTTTCTTT.

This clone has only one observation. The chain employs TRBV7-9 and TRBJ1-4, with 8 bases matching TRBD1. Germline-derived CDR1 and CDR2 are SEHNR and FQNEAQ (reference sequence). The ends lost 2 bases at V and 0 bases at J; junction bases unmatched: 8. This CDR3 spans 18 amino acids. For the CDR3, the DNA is TGTGCCAGCAGCTTAACATCGACAGGGGCCGCAACTAATGAAAAACTGTTTTTT. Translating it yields CASSLTSTGAATNEKLFF.

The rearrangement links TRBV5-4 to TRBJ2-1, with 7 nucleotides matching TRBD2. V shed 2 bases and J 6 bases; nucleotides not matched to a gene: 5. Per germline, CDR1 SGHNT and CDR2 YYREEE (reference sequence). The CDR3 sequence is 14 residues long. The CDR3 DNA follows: TGTGCCAGCAGCTTCCGGACTAGGGGCAATGAGCAGTTCTTC. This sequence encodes CASSFRTRGNEQFF.

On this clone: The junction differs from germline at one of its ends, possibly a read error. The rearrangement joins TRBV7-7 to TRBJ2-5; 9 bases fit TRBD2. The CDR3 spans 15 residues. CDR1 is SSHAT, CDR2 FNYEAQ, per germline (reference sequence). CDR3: CASSLASGVQETQYF. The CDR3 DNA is TGTGCTAGCAGCTTAGCTAGCGGGGTACAAGAGACCCAGTACTTC.

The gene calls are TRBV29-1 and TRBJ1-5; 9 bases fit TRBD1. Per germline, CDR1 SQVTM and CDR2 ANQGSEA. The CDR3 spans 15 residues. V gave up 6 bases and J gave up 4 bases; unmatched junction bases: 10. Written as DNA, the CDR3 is TGCAGCGTAGTGGACAGGGGAACGGAAAATCAGCCCCAGCATTTT. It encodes CSVVDRGTENQPQHF.

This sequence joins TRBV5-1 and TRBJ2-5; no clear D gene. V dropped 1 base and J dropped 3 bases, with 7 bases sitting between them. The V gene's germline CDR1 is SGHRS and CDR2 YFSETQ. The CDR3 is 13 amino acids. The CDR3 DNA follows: TGCGCCAGCAGCTTGTACGCGGAAGAGACCCAGTACTTC. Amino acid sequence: CASSLYAEETQYF.

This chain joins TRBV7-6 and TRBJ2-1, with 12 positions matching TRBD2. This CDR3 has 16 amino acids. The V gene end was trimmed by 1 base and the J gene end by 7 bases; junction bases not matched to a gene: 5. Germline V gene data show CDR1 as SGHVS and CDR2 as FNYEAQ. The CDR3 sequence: CASSLGTSGAGNEQFF. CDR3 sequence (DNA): TGTGCCAGCAGCTTAGGGACTAGCGGGGCCGGGAATGAGCAGTTCTTC.

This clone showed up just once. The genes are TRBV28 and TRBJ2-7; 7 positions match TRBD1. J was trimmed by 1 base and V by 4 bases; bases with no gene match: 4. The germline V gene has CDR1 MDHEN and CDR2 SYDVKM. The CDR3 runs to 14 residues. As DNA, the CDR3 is TGTGCCAGCAGTTGGGGGACAGCATCCTACGAGCAGTACGTC. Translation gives CASSWGTASYEQYV.

The CDR3 region is CASSSTRQGELFF. The CDR3 DNA reads as TGTGCCAGCAGTTCAACGAGACAGGGGGAGCTGTTTTTT. This chain joins TRBV6-6 and TRBJ2-2, with D possibly matching TRBD1 (5 bases). The CDR3 has 13 amino acids. V lost 4 bases and J lost 8, with 11 bases in between. Germline-derived CDR1 and CDR2 are MNHNY and SVGAGI (reference sequence).